This T cell receptor (beta chain) stems from a study of follicular helper T cells after annual influenza vaccination. General study findings and limits: Day 7 ICOS+CD38+ clones were most often found later in ICOS-CD38- cTfh cells.

Time point given: 2014-2015 season, 7 days after vaccination. With regard to this clone: Its target is unknown.

The data were produced by immunoSEQ multiplex PCR, yet TCRdb's version contains in-frame clones alone and is incomplete. The data show about 16,000 clones, 65% to 85% seen once. The sequence was collected from an adult who received the influenza vaccine. Here the sequenced sample was CXCR5+ CD38- circulating T follicular helper cells from blood, taken 7 days after influenza vaccination. The subset was: circulating Tfh, non-naive CD4+CXCR5+PD-1+ (ICOS+CD38+ or ICOS-CD38-).

CDR3 loop: CASSFRQEQYF. As DNA, the CDR3 is TGCGCCAGCAGCTTTCGGCAGGAACAGTACTTC. The chain is built from TRBV5-1 and TRBJ2-7; no clear D. The CDR3 length is 11 residues. The V and J ends lost 2 bases and 10 bases respectively, with 10 bases between them. Germline V gene lookup returns CDR1 SGHRS and CDR2 YFSETQ.